Presented here are 7 T cell receptor beta chains from one specimen sequenced in a study of blood T cells in healthy people across ages. Alongside a J-beta primer mix, a sample-barcoded 5' primer served in a second PCR lasting about 7 to 12 cycles. TCRdb processed the 5' RACE reads anew with MiXCR; each CDR3 protein has one entry. Counted here are under 1,100,000 distinct CDR3 sequences, about 25% occurring once; the ten biggest clones make up 0.65% to 0.95%. The data also belong to a second study, concerning T cells of mothers and their children.

Sample: blood. These receptors all come from a girl aged 2-10 years in good health.

The chain carries TRBV20-1 and TRBJ1-2, with D maybe TRBD1 (5 bases). V was shortened by 0 bases and J by 7 bases, with 27 bases between the two germline ends. Germline V lookup: CDR1 DFQATT, CDR2 SNEGSKA (reference sequence). This CDR3 has 18 amino acids. CDR3 nucleotide sequence: TGCAGTGCTAGAGATACTGGTCCGGGTTTTAGGGGAGGTACTGGCTACACCTTC. Amino acid sequence: CSARDTGPGFRGGTGYTF.

The chain employs TRBV28 and TRBJ2-5; possibly TRBD2 for D (6 bases). V was clipped by 5 bases and J by 5 bases, with 21 bases between them. CDR1 and CDR2 (germline): MDHEN, SYDVKM. This CDR3 comprises 16 residues. The CDR3 DNA sequence: TGTGCCAGCAGTAAAGTCAAGGGACTTCCAGGGGAGACCCAGTACTTC. It translates to CASSKVKGLPGETQYF. Filled out from reference TRBV28 and TRBJ2-5, the complete variable domain reads DVKVTQSSRYLVKRTGEKVFLECVQDMDHENMFWYRQDPGLGLRLIYFSYDVKMKEKGDIPEGYSVSREKKERFSLILESASTNQTSMYLCASSKVKGLPGETQYFGPGTRLLVL.

The chain carries TRBV6-2 or TRBV6-3 and TRBJ2-5; D could derive from TRBD1 or TRBD2 (5 bases each). The tail of the sequence fits TRBJ2-7 better, so the J call may be wrong. The germline gives CDR1 MNHEY, CDR2 SVGEGT. This CDR3 comprises 15 residues. The CDR3 loop is CATTGTYNGTYEQYF. In nucleotides, the CDR3 is TGTGCCACAACCGGGACCTACAATGGTACCTACGAGCAGTACTTC.

The chain recombines TRBV20-1 with TRBJ1-4, with D maybe TRBD1 (5 bases). There are 13 residues in the CDR3. Trimming removed 3 bases from V and 6 bases from J, with 11 bases in between. Germline V gene lookup returns CDR1 DFQATT and CDR2 SNEGSKA (reference sequence). As DNA, the CDR3 is TGCAGTGCTAGTAGCGGGGGGGATGAAAAACTGTTTTTT. This encodes CSASSGGDEKLFF.

CDR3 region: CASSGSAGGLREQFF. In nucleotides, the CDR3 is TGTGCCAGCAGTGGTTCAGCGGGGGGGCTTAGAGAGCAGTTCTTC. The chain combines TRBV25-1 with TRBJ2-1; 10 bases align to TRBD2. The CDR3 covers 15 residues. The germline V gene has CDR1 MGHDK and CDR2 SYGVNS. V was clipped by 4 bases and J by 10 bases; unmatched bases: 10. The variable domain in full, with the rest retrieved from reference TRBV25-1 and TRBJ2-1, is EADIYQTPRYLVIGTGKKITLECSQTMGHDKMYWYQQDPGMELHLIHYSYGVNSTEKGDLSSESTVSRIRTEHFPLTLESARPSHTSQYLCASSGSAGGLREQFFGPGTRLTVL.

This chain joins TRBV5-5 and TRBJ2-5; 8 bases line up with TRBD1. Matching the DNA end better, TRBJ2-7 makes the J call doubtful. The germline V gene encodes CDR1 SGHKS and CDR2 YYEKEE (reference sequence). CDR3 length equals 14 residues. The CDR3 sequence: CASSGRDRFHEQYF. The CDR3 nucleotides are TGTGCCAGCAGCGGCCGGGACAGGTTCCACGAGCAGTACTTC.

This clonotype was seen a handful of times. J is TRBJ2-1 and V is TRBV20-1; no clear D gene. Germline loops: CDR1 DFQATT, CDR2 SNEGSKA (reference sequence). The CDR3 covers 16 residues. V lost 0 bases and J lost 8, with 20 bases in between. CDR3 bases: TGCAGTGCTAGAGATTTCGAGCATCCACGTCTAGATGAGCAGTTCTTC. Its protein is CSARDFEHPRLDEQFF.